This T cell receptor (beta chain) was retrieved from a study of patients and donors after allogeneic stem cell transplantation. This clonotype was picked up one time. Germline V CDR1 and CDR2: SEHNR, FQNEAQ (reference sequence). CDR3 length: 14 residues. The V and J ends lost 3 bases and 6 bases respectively, with 11 bases between them. From the RT-PCR reads, TCRdb called clonotypes with MiXCR, one entry per CDR3 protein. The sample has fewer than 75,000 distinct CDR3 sequences; more than 10% are singletons. The material sequenced was blood, either unsorted or a sorted T cell fraction (not recorded which). The chain combines TRBV7-9 with TRBJ2-2; TRBD1 might be the D (6 bases). The receptor comes from a human donor who was either an allogeneic HSCT recipient or a stem cell or donor lymphocyte infusion donor (not recorded which). It is not recorded whose cells these are; they may come from a transplant donor. CDR3 amino acids: CASSFPGDAGELFF. DNA of the CDR3: TGTGCCAGCAGCTTTCCAGGGGACGCCGGGGAGCTGTTTTTT.